Listed here is a single T cell receptor (beta chain). This entry belongs to a study of cytomegalovirus exposure and HLA in healthy donors. Vbeta (60) and Jbeta (13) primers were used in the PCR. Libraries were prepared by immunoSEQ multiplex PCR; TCRdb keeps only in-frame clonotypes and omits some of them. The sample lists roughly 200,000 clones, 73% occurring once. Though probably carrying unrecorded immune exposures, donors were nominally healthy at sampling. J lost 1 base, V lost 2 bases, and 3 bases had no gene match. The CDR3 has 15 residues. Germline loops: CDR1 WNHNN, CDR2 SYGVQD (reference sequence).

The receptor comes from a woman in her twenties or thirties in good health and CMV-seronegative. The chain joins TRBV10-1 to TRBJ2-3; 7 positions match TRBD1. The sequenced sample was PBMCs. The CDR3 nucleotides read TGCGCCAGCAGTGAGGACAGGGCCCGCACAGATACGCAGTATTTT. Its protein product is CASSEDRARTDTQYF.